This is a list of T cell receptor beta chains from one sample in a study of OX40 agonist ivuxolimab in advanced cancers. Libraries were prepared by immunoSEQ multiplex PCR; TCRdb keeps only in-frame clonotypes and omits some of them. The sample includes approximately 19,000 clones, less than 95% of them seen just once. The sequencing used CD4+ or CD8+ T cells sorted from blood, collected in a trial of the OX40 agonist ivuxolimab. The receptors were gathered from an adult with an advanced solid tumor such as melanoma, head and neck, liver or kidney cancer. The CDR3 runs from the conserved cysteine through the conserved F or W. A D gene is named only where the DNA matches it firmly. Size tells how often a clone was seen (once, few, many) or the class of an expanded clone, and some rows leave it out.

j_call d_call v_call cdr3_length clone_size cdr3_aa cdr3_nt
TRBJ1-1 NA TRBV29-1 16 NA CSVGPMEGWGVAEAFF TGCAGCGTTGGCCCCATGGAGGGATGGGGTGTGGCTGAAGCTTTCTTT
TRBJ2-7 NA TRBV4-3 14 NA CASSQARGGAEQYF TGCGCCAGCAGCCAAGCCAGGGGGGGCGCCGAGCAGTACTTC
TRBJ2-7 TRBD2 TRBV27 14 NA CASSAGTSGSEQYF TGTGCCAGCAGTGCCGGGACTAGCGGGAGTGAGCAGTACTTC
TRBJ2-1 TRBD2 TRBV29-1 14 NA CSVQAGGPYNEQFF TGCAGCGTTCAAGCGGGAGGCCCCTACAATGAGCAGTTCTTC
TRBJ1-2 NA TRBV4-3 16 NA CASSQDLWTAPIGYTF TGCGCCAGCAGCCAAGATCTTTGGACAGCCCCCATTGGCTACACCTTC
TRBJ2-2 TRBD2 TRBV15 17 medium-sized CATSRDLSGGFTGELFF TGTGCCACCAGCAGAGATCTGTCGGGAGGATTCACCGGGGAGCTGTTTTTT
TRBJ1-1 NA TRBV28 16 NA CASTTLHGTQNTEAFF TGTGCCAGCACCACTTTGCACGGGACACAGAACACTGAAGCTTTCTTT
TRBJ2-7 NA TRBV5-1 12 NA CASRDPFSGQYF TGCGCCAGCCGGGACCCTTTTTCTGGGCAGTACTTC
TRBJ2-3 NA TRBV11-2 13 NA CASSPPSSDTQYF TGTGCCAGCAGTCCTCCTTCATCAGATACGCAGTATTTT
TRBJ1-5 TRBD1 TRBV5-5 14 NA CASSWGQGGQPQHF TGTGCCAGCAGCTGGGGACAGGGCGGTCAGCCCCAGCATTTT
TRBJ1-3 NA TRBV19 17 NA CASSIGSDPGPGNTIYF TGTGCCAGTAGTATCGGCTCCGACCCAGGGCCTGGAAACACCATATATTTT
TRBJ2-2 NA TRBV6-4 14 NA CASSTGLDTGELFF TGTGCCAGCAGTACAGGGTTGGACACCGGGGAGCTGTTTTTT
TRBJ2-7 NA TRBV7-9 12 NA CASNWEGYEQYF TGTGCCAGCAACTGGGAAGGCTACGAGCAGTACTTC
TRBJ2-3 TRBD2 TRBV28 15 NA CASSLREGPIDTQYF TGTGCCAGCAGTTTGCGGGAGGGCCCGATAGATACGCAGTATTTT
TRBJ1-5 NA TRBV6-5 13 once CASSDSANQPQHF TGTGCCAGCAGTGACAGTGCCAATCAGCCCCAGCATTTT
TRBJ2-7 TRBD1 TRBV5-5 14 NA CASTTRDRSYEQYF TGTGCCAGCACTACCCGGGACAGGTCATACGAGCAGTACTTC
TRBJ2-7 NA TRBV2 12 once CASSDVLYEQYF TGTGCCAGCAGTGATGTTCTTTACGAGCAGTACTTC
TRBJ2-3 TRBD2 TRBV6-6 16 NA CASSYTTSVSTDTQYF TGTGCCAGCAGTTACACGACTAGCGTTAGCACAGATACGCAGTATTTT
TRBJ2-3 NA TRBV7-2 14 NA CASSLSRDPYTQYF TGTGCCAGCAGCCTTAGCCGGGACCCCTATACGCAGTATTTT
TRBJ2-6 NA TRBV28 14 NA CASSSGSGANVLTF TGTGCCAGCAGTTCGGGCTCTGGGGCCAACGTCCTGACTTTC
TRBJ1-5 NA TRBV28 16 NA CASQRLGVNSNQPQHF TGTGCCAGCCAGAGGTTGGGGGTTAATAGCAATCAGCCCCAGCATTTT
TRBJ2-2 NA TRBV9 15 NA CASSYRGGNTGELFF TGTGCCAGCAGCTACAGAGGAGGGAACACCGGGGAGCTGTTTTTT
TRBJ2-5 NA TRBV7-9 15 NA CASSFPGSLGLTQYF TGTGCCAGCAGCTTCCCGGGGTCGCTCGGTTTGACCCAGTACTTC
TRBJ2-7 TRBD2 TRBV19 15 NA CASSIGLAGGGEQYF TGTGCCAGTAGTATTGGGCTAGCGGGAGGAGGCGAGCAGTACTTC
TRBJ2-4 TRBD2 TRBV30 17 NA CAWSVLNEREYENIQYF TGTGCCTGGAGTGTACTGAATGAGCGGGAATATGAAAACATTCAGTACTTC
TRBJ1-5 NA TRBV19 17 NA CASSIGGGVYSNQPQHF TGTGCCAGTAGTATAGGAGGGGGAGTTTATAGCAATCAGCCCCAGCATTTT
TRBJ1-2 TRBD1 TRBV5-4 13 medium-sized CASSSDRPYGYTF TGTGCCAGCAGCTCGGACAGGCCTTATGGCTACACCTTC
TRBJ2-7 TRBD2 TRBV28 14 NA CASSFSAGANEQYF TGTGCCAGCAGTTTCTCGGCGGGAGCCAACGAGCAGTACTTC
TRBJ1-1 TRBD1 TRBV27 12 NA CASSRTGTEAFF TGTGCCAGCAGCCGGACAGGGACTGAAGCTTTCTTT
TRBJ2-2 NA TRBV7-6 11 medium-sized CASSFGGELFF TGTGCCAGCAGCTTCGGCGGGGAGCTGTTTTTT
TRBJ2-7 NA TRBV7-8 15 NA CASSGGTTIHYEQYF TGTGCCAGCAGCGGAGGGACAACCATCCACTACGAGCAGTACTTC
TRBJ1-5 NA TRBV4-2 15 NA CASSQEYREGQPQHF TGTGCCAGCAGCCAAGAGTACAGGGAGGGGCAGCCCCAGCATTTT
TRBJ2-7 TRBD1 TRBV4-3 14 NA CASSQGTGLYEQYF TGCGCCAGCAGCCAGGGGACAGGGCTGTACGAGCAGTACTTC
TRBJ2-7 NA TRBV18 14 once CASSPDGRSYEQYF TGTGCCAGCTCACCGGACGGCCGCTCCTACGAGCAGTACTTC
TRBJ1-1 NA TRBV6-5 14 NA CASSPARSNTEAFF TGTGCCAGCAGTCCCGCCAGGTCGAACACTGAAGCTTTCTTT
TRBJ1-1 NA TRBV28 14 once CASSYGRGNTEAFF TGTGCCAGCAGCTACGGACGGGGGAACACTGAAGCTTTCTTT
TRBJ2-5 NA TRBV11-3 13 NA CASSLWGSETQYF TGTGCCAGCAGCCTTTGGGGGTCGGAGACCCAGTACTTC
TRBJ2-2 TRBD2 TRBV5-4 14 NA CASSSSGRSGELFF TGTGCCAGCAGCTCAAGCGGGAGATCGGGGGAGCTGTTTTTT
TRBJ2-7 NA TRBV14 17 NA CASSQDSGQTFSYEQYF TGTGCCAGCAGCCAAGATTCTGGACAGACGTTCTCCTACGAGCAGTACTTC
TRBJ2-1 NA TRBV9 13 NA CASSAPADNEQFF TGTGCCAGCAGCGCCCCAGCGGACAATGAGCAGTTCTTC
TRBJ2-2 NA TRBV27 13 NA CASSWANTGELFF TGTGCCAGCTCGTGGGCGAACACCGGGGAGCTGTTTTTT
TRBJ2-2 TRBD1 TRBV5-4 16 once CASSRGGDRASGELFF TGTGCCAGCAGCCGTGGGGGGGACAGGGCGTCCGGGGAGCTGTTTTTT
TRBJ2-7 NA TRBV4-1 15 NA CASSQSNTISYEQYF TGCGCCAGCAGCCAATCTAACACTATCTCCTACGAGCAGTACTTC
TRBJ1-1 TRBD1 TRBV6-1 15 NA CASSEVAGGSTEAFF TGTGCCAGCAGTGAAGTGGCAGGGGGGAGCACTGAAGCTTTCTTT
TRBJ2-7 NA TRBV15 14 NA CATRSSGLVNEQYF TGTGCCACCAGATCTTCAGGGCTAGTGAACGAGCAGTACTTC
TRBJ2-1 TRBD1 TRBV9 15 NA CASSVVGQGDNEQFF TGTGCCAGCAGCGTAGTTGGACAGGGGGACAATGAGCAGTTCTTC
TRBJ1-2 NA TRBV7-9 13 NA CASSSSKNYGYTF TGTGCCAGCAGCTCATCCAAGAACTATGGCTACACCTTC
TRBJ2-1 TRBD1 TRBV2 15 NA CASSPGTGGGDEQFF TGTGCCAGCAGTCCCGGGACAGGGGGTGGCGATGAGCAGTTCTTC
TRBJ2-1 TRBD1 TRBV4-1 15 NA CASSQDGTDYNEQFF TGCGCCAGCAGCCAAGATGGGACAGACTACAATGAGCAGTTCTTC
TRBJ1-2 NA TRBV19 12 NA CASREGHYGYTF TGTGCCAGTAGGGAGGGGCACTATGGCTACACCTTC
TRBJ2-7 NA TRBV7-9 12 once CASSLSSDEQYF TGTGCCAGCAGCTTAAGTAGCGACGAGCAGTACTTC
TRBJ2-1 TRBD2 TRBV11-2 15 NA CASSLGLAGGNEQFF TGTGCCAGCAGCTTAGGGCTAGCGGGAGGCAATGAGCAGTTCTTC
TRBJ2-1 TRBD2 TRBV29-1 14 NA CSVEGLAEINEQFF TGCAGCGTTGAAGGACTAGCGGAGATCAATGAGCAGTTCTTC
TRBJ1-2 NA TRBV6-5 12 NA CASYEWNYGYTF TGTGCCAGCTATGAGTGGAACTATGGCTACACCTTC